This entry lists 17 T cell receptor beta chains sequenced from one sample in a study of vaccination and CD4 T cells after COVID-19. Sequencing of cultured CD4+ T cell DNA used the Oncomine TCR Beta short-read assay. Investigators obtained genomic DNA by extraction from cultured CD4+ T cells. TCRdb ran MiXCR on the PCR reads and lists one entry per CDR3 protein. The sample includes more than 6,500 distinct CDR3 sequences, about 38% of them seen just once. These receptors lack a known antigen. Regarding treatment: roughly 11-day PBMC culture with coronavirus spike peptide pools or control peptides (ViraFEST assay). Harvesting of the unexposed donor's CD4+ T cells predated the COVID-19 pandemic (2011-2018). Sequencing used CD4+ T cells from blood, cultured in vitro. The receptor set was obtained from a human donor in good health.

This clonotype has only a few counts. V gene TRBV12-3 or TRBV12-4 combines with J gene TRBJ1-6; TRBD1 matches 7 bases. This CDR3 has 14 amino acids. V gave up 7 bases and J gave up 9 bases; unmatched junction bases: 9. In DNA, the CDR3 is TGTGCCAGCAACCAACAGGGGCGAAGTTCACCCCTCCACTTT. Residues: CASNQQGRSSPLHF.

This sequence joins TRBV6-1 and TRBJ2-1; D gene uncertain. This CDR3 is 11 amino acids long. Trimming shortened V by 6 bases and J by 9 bases, and 9 bases separated the two germline ends. From germline, CDR1 is MNHNS and CDR2 SASEGT. CDR3 DNA sequence: TGTGCCAGCAGCCATGAGTTTGAGCAGTTCTTC. This encodes CASSHEFEQFF.

This clonotype has only a few counts. The genes are TRBV6-2 or TRBV6-3 and TRBJ2-7, with D possibly matching TRBD1 (6 bases). Trimming cost V 4 bases and J 0 bases, with 16 bases left between them. The CDR3 loop spans 16 amino acids. Germline V gene lookup returns CDR1 MNHEY and CDR2 SVGEGT. The CDR3 DNA is TGTGCCAGCAGTTCTGTCCCCGGGACAACCTCCTACGAGCAGTACTTC. As protein: CASSSVPGTTSYEQYF.

The table lists this clonotype with a few counts. The DNA of the CDR3 is TGTGCCAGCAGACCGGTGGGGGGGAGCTACACCTTC. Its translation is CASRPVGGSYTF. The V call is TRBV11-2, the J call TRBJ1-2, with a weak D call TRBD1 (5 bases). Trimming cost V 6 bases and J 9 bases, with 14 bases left between them. The germline V gene has CDR1 SGHAT and CDR2 FQNNGV. This CDR3 is 12 amino acids long. The full variable domain, completed using reference TRBV11-2 and TRBJ1-2, is EAGVAQSPRYKIIEKRQSVAFWCNPISGHATLYWYQQILGQGPKLLIQFQNNGVVDDSQLPKDRFSAERLKGVDSTLKIQPAKLEDSAVYLCASRPVGGSYTFGSGTRLTVV.

The V call is TRBV6-1, the J call TRBJ2-7; a possible D gene is TRBD1 (6 bases). The germline CDR1 and CDR2 sequences are MNHNS and SASEGT. Trimming left V 6 bases short and J 3 bases short, with 12 bases between. The CDR3 length is 13 residues. The DNA of the CDR3 is TGTGCCAGCAGGATCGGACAGTACTACGAGCAGTACTTC. Encoded protein: CASRIGQYYEQYF.

The chain combines TRBV7-6 with TRBJ1-1; 11 bases match TRBD1. The CDR3 length is 11 residues. V gave up 5 bases and J gave up 13 bases; unmatched junction bases: 3. CDR1 is SGHVS and CDR2 is FNYEAQ in the germline V gene. The DNA for the CDR3 is TGTGCCAGCAGCCCGGACAGGGGGCTTTTCTTT. Translation gives CASSPDRGLFF.

The sample holds a few counts of this clonotype. The chain carries TRBV28 and TRBJ1-5, with a tentative D call TRBD1 (6 bases). Germline-derived CDR1 and CDR2 are MDHEN and SYDVKM. The CDR3 has 13 residues. V was trimmed by 7 bases and J by 7 bases, leaving 14 bases between them. CDR3 nucleotides: TGTGCCAGCACCTGGGGGCAATTGCAGCCCCAGCATTTT. Its protein product is CASTWGQLQPQHF.

Concerning this clonotype: At one end, the junction sequence differs from germline, possibly due to a read error. V gene TRBV7-7 combines with J gene TRBJ2-1; 8 bases are shared with TRBD2. Germline assignment: CDR1 SSHAT and CDR2 FNYEAQ (reference sequence). The CDR3 runs 14 residues. The DNA for the CDR3 is TGTGCTAGCAGCCCCGGGAGGGCATACAATGAGCAGTTCTTC. This translates into CASSPGRAYNEQFF.

This sequence joins TRBV20-1 and TRBJ2-5; perhaps TRBD1 as D (5 bases). Per the germline V gene, CDR1 is DFQATT and CDR2 is SNEGSKA (reference sequence). The CDR3 totals 13 residues. V was cut by 3 bases and J by 5 bases, with 13 bases left in between. The CDR3 DNA reads as TGCAGTGCTAGGGCCCTGTCAGGGGAGACCCAGTACTTC. As protein: CSARALSGETQYF.

V usage is TRBV7-8 and J usage is TRBJ2-7; 9 bases are shared with TRBD2. The CDR3 totals 15 residues. J was trimmed by 6 bases and V by 2 bases; bases with no gene match: 8. CDR1 and CDR2 from the germline V gene are SGHVS and FQNEAQ. The CDR3 DNA sequence: TGTGCCAGCAGCTTACAGGCGGGAGGGGAATCCGAGCAGTACTTC. As protein: CASSLQAGGESEQYF.

The gene calls are TRBV7-8 and TRBJ1-2; D gene unclear. Germline loops: CDR1 SGHVS, CDR2 FQNEAQ. Trimming removed 2 bases from V and 7 bases from J, with 17 bases in between. This CDR3 is built from 15 residues. The CDR3 DNA follows: TGTGCCAGCAGCTTAAGCAAGGCTCTAAGAGGTGGCTACACCTTC. This gives the protein CASSLSKALRGGYTF.

The rearrangement links TRBV9 to TRBJ2-1, with 10 bases identical to TRBD2. Germline V CDR1 and CDR2: SGDLS, YYNGEE. The CDR3 length is 15 residues. The V segment lost 6 bases and the J segment 8 bases; nucleotides outside the gene matches: 11. The CDR3 DNA reads as TGTGCCAGCAACATCGGAAGGACTAGCGGACATGAGCAGTTCTTC. This sequence encodes CASNIGRTSGHEQFF. Full variable domain (missing parts from reference TRBV9 and TRBJ2-1): DSGVTQTPKHLITATGQRVTLRCSPRSGDLSVYWYQQSLDQGLQFLIQYYNGEERAKGNILERFSAQQFPDLHSELNLSSLELGDSALYFCASNIGRTSGHEQFFGPGTRLTVL.

The gene calls are TRBV10-3 and TRBJ2-3; 10 bases line up with TRBD1. The CDR3 has 17 amino acids. V dropped 3 bases and J dropped 0; count of bases not matched to a gene: 6. Germline V gene lookup returns CDR1 ENHRY and CDR2 SYGVKD. The CDR3 sequence: CAISDGRGQGSTDTQYF. The CDR3 DNA reads TGTGCCATCAGTGATGGGAGGGGACAGGGGAGCACAGATACGCAGTATTTT.

The V gene is TRBV10-3, the J gene TRBJ2-1; D gene unclear. Germline CDR1 is ENHRY and CDR2 is SYGVKD. V lost 4 bases, J lost 0 bases, and 10 bases lay in between. There are 15 residues in the CDR3. The CDR3 DNA sequence: TGTGCCATCAGTGTAAGCGCGAGCTCCTACAATGAGCAGTTCTTC. Translation: CAISVSASSYNEQFF.

The chain joins TRBV6-2 or TRBV6-3 to TRBJ1-1; D remains unclear. The V gene lost 0 bases and the J gene lost 4 bases, with 12 bases spanning the gap. This CDR3 is built from 15 residues. CDR1 and CDR2 (germline): MNHEY, SVGEGT. The CDR3 reads CASSYSIPATTEAFF. The CDR3 DNA reads TGTGCCAGCAGTTACTCGATCCCGGCCACCACTGAAGCTTTCTTT.

This clonotype was counted only a few times. The rearrangement joins TRBV12-3 or TRBV12-4 to TRBJ1-2; the D is unclear. The CDR3 covers 14 residues. Trimming took off 5 bases at V and 7 bases at J, with 17 bases between the two ends. The CDR3 sequence: CASSPGLERAGYTF. CDR3 coding DNA: TGTGCCAGCAGTCCGGGCCTTGAACGTGCTGGCTACACCTTC.

The CDR3, as DNA: TGTGCCAGCAGCCCACCGGACAGGGACTTCACCGGGGAGCTGTTTTTT. Amino acid sequence: CASSPPDRDFTGELFF. The genes are TRBV7-9 and TRBJ2-2; 8 bases fit TRBD1. CDR3 length equals 16 residues. Trimming removed 5 bases from V and 4 bases from J; junction bases left unmatched: 9. CDR1 and CDR2 (germline): SEHNR, FQNEAQ (reference sequence).